The next 28 T cell receptor beta chains were all read from a single sample in a study of CD8+ T cells in alopecia areata. Isolated RNA was reverse transcribed into cDNA used as the sequencing template. The repertoire was sequenced with immunoSEQ multiplex PCR; TCRdb's copy has only in-frame clones and lacks some. The table has 150,000 to 200,000 clones, 55% to 70% seen once. Treatment indicated: oral pan-JAK inhibitor, 5-10 mg twice daily. The sequencing here drew on CD4+ T cells sorted from blood, taken at week 24, from a patient treated with tofacitinib. The receptors were sampled from a human donor with alopecia areata.

The sample holds a few counts of this clone. V is TRBV9 and J is TRBJ1-2, with unresolved D. This CDR3 is built from 14 residues. Germline CDR1 and CDR2: SGDLS and YYNGEE. V shed 0 bases and J shed 4 bases, with 10 bases lying between them. Here the CDR3 reads CASSVEYRGYGYTF. The CDR3 nucleotides are TGTGCCAGCAGCGTAGAGTACCGGGGCTATGGCTACACCTTC.

The rearrangement links TRBV29-1 to TRBJ1-1; tentatively, D is TRBD1 (6 bases). V lost 4 bases, J lost 0 bases, and 9 bases lay in between. From germline, CDR1 is SQVTM and CDR2 ANQGSEA. The CDR3 is 13 amino acids. The CDR3 coding sequence is TGCAGCGTTGTGGGACATTTGAACACTGAAGCTTTCTTT. It translates to CSVVGHLNTEAFF.

The rearrangement uses TRBV29-1 and TRBJ2-7; no firm D call. V lost 0 bases to trimming and J lost 5 bases, with 5 bases between them. The length of the CDR3 is 11 residues. The germline gives CDR1 SQVTM, CDR2 ANQGSEA. CDR3 nucleotides: TGCAGCGTTGAAGACATCAACGAGCAGTACTTC. Encoded protein: CSVEDINEQYF.

A few counts support this clone. This chain uses TRBV9 with TRBJ2-3, with TRBD2 as a possible D gene (5 bases). Germline-derived CDR1 and CDR2 are SGDLS and YYNGEE. V lost 0 bases and J 11 bases, leaving 16 bases between the germline ends. This CDR3 region has 14 residues. DNA for the CDR3: TGTGCCAGCAGCGTAGTGAGCCGCGAGGGAGAGCAGTATTTT. As protein: CASSVVSREGEQYF.

This rearrangement joins TRBV2 to TRBJ2-5; TRBD2 aligns across 8 bases. Germline V CDR1 and CDR2: SNHLY, FYNNEI. This CDR3 is 14 amino acids long. The ends lost 1 base at V and 3 bases at J; junction bases unmatched: 1. DNA of the CDR3: TGTGCCAGCAGTGAAGGGCGGGGGGAAGAGACCCAGTACTTC. This codes for CASSEGRGEETQYF.

This clone showed up just a few times. CDR3 amino acids: CSVDVHLQETQYF. The CDR3 bases are TGCAGCGTTGATGTACACCTTCAAGAGACCCAGTACTTC. The J gene is TRBJ2-5, the V gene TRBV29-1; D is uncertain. V dropped 3 bases and J dropped 2 bases, with 10 bases sitting between them. In germline, CDR1 is SQVTM, CDR2 ANQGSEA. The CDR3 is 13 amino acids.

In this sample, this clone turned up a few times. CDR3 coding DNA: TGTGCCAGCAGCCCGCCAGGGTCAGGACTAGAGACCCAGTACTTC. It is translated as CASSPPGSGLETQYF. This chain uses TRBV7-9 with TRBJ2-5; D could derive from TRBD1 or TRBD2 (5 bases each). The germline CDR1 and CDR2 sequences are SEHNR and FQNEAQ (reference sequence). The ends were cut back, 5 bases at V and 4 bases at J, with 17 bases in the middle. The CDR3 length is 15 residues. The variable domain in full, with the rest retrieved from reference TRBV7-9 and TRBJ2-5, is DTGVSQNPRHKITKRGQNVTFRCDPISEHNRLYWYRQTLGQGPEFLTYFQNEAQLEKSRLLSDRFSAERPKGSFSTLEIQRTEQGDSAMYLCASSPPGSGLETQYFGPGTRLLVL.

The gene calls are TRBV2 and TRBJ2-2, with 10 bases matching TRBD1. CDR1 SNHLY and CDR2 FYNNEI come from the germline V gene. Losses at the gene ends were 8 bases for V and 0 bases for J; bases not matched to a gene: 0. This CDR3 comprises 14 residues. CDR3: CASGQGANTGELFF. The CDR3 nucleotides read TGTGCCAGCGGACAGGGGGCGAACACCGGGGAGCTGTTTTTT.

V and J are TRBV7-2 and TRBJ2-4; D possibly corresponds to TRBD2 (6 bases). This CDR3 is built from 14 residues. Germline-derived CDR1 and CDR2 are SGHTA and FQGNSA. Trimming took 9 bases from V and 7 from J, leaving 19 bases between them. The CDR3 DNA sequence: TGTGCCAGTTCCCCGAGGAGGGCGGAGAACATTCAGTACTTC. Residues: CASSPRRAENIQYF.

The V gene is TRBV7-8, the J gene TRBJ1-4, with D perhaps TRBD1 (6 bases). This CDR3 is built from 15 residues. V lost 2 bases, J lost 0 bases, and 7 bases lay in between. The germline gives CDR1 SGHVS, CDR2 FQNEAQ. For the CDR3, the DNA is TGTGCCAGCAGCTTACAGGGGACAACTAATGAAAAACTGTTTTTT. This gives the protein CASSLQGTTNEKLFF.

V gene TRBV5-6 combines with J gene TRBJ2-5; D is undetermined. The CDR3 length is 13 residues. Trimming cost V 4 bases and J 5 bases, with 12 bases left between them. Germline CDR1 is SGHDT and CDR2 is YYEEEE. The CDR3 reads CASSPGRQETQYF. The CDR3 nucleotides read TGTGCCAGCAGCCCCGGACGCCAGGAGACCCAGTACTTC. Full variable domain (missing parts from reference TRBV5-6 and TRBJ2-5): DAGVTQSPTHLIKTRGQQVTLRCSPKSGHDTVSWYQQALGQGPQFIFQYYEEEERQRGNFPDRFSGHQFPNYSSELNVNALLLGDSALYLCASSPGRQETQYFGPGTRLLVL.

This chain uses TRBV30 with TRBJ1-4; no clear D gene. Trimming took off 0 bases at V and 0 bases at J, with 14 bases between the two ends. Germline lookup yields CDR1 GTSNPN and CDR2 SVGIG (reference sequence). The CDR3 loop spans 17 amino acids. DNA of the CDR3: TGTGCCTGGAGTGTAGAGGACTTCCGTGCAACTAATGAAAAACTGTTTTTT. Its protein is CAWSVEDFRATNEKLFF.

This clone was observed a handful of times. The V call is TRBV7-6, the J call TRBJ2-7; 7 positions match TRBD2. V lost 1 base, J lost 2 bases, and 8 bases stayed unmatched. This CDR3 spans 16 amino acids. From germline, CDR1 is SGHVS and CDR2 FNYEAQ. The CDR3 sequence is CASSLGRGTIPYEQYF. DNA for the CDR3: TGTGCCAGCAGCTTAGGCCGAGGGACTATCCCCTACGAGCAGTACTTC.

This clone was counted a few times. J is TRBJ2-3 and V is TRBV29-1; 9 positions agree with TRBD1. J was trimmed by 0 bases and V by 6 bases; bases with no gene match: 4. The length of the CDR3 is 14 residues. In germline, CDR1 is SQVTM, CDR2 ANQGSEA. Written as DNA, the CDR3 is TGCAGCGTCTCACAGGGGGCTAGCACAGATACGCAGTATTTT. It specifies CSVSQGASTDTQYF.

This clone was recorded a few times. This chain's CDR3 is CSVDAESNYGYTF. The CDR3 nucleotides read TGCAGCGTTGATGCTGAGTCTAACTATGGCTACACCTTC. The chain is built from TRBV29-1 and TRBJ1-2; D is uncertain. Germline V gene data show CDR1 as SQVTM and CDR2 as ANQGSEA. Trimming removed 3 bases at V and 0 bases at J, with 8 bases between. The CDR3 length is 13 residues.

V and J are TRBV13 and TRBJ2-1, with a tentative D call TRBD2 (5 bases). Germline V lookup: CDR1 PRHDT, CDR2 FYEKMQ (reference sequence). Trimming cost V 1 base and J 5 bases, with 9 bases left between them. The CDR3 loop spans 14 amino acids. The CDR3 loop reads CASSLETTNNEQFF. DNA of the CDR3: TGTGCCAGCAGCTTAGAGACTACTAACAATGAGCAGTTCTTC. Looking up the rest from reference TRBV13 and TRBJ2-1 gives the full variable domain: AAGVIQSPRHLIKEKRETATLKCYPIPRHDTVYWYQQGPGQDPQFLISFYEKMQSDKGSIPDRFSAQQFSDYHSELNMSSLELGDSALYFCASSLETTNNEQFFGPGTRLTVL.

The sample holds many counts of this clone. The CDR3 is CASSLRGYENTEAFF. Here the CDR3 DNA reads TGTGCCAGCAGTTTACGTGGGTATGAGAACACTGAAGCTTTCTTT. The chain recombines TRBV27 with TRBJ1-1; unclear D gene. Germline V gene data show CDR1 as MNHEY and CDR2 as SMNVEV (reference sequence). V was pared by 2 bases and J by 1 base, with 11 bases between. This CDR3 has 15 residues.

The V gene is TRBV2, the J gene TRBJ1-5, with D uncertain. The V end was cut by 7 bases, the J end by 6 bases, with 16 bases between. The CDR3 loop spans 14 amino acids. CDR1 and CDR2 from the germline V gene are SNHLY and FYNNEI. The DNA for the CDR3 is TGTGCCAGCAATGAGGATGTCAGGTCTCAGCCCCAGCATTTT. This translates into CASNEDVRSQPQHF.

The V and J genes are TRBV29-1 and TRBJ1-3; the D is unclear. V gave up 4 bases and J gave up 2 bases, with 9 bases separating them. This CDR3 is built from 13 residues. In germline, CDR1 is SQVTM, CDR2 ANQGSEA. The DNA for the CDR3 is TGCAGCGTTGTTAGAGGGACTGGAAACACCATATATTTT. Residues: CSVVRGTGNTIYF.

The rearrangement links TRBV18 to TRBJ2-2; D ambiguous. The V gene lost 2 bases and the J gene lost 5 bases, with 6 bases spanning the gap. The CDR3 totals 13 residues. Germline V lookup: CDR1 KGHSH, CDR2 LQKENI. CDR3 nucleotide sequence: TGTGCCAGCTCACCAGACGGAACCGGGGAGCTGTTTTTT. Translating gives CASSPDGTGELFF. The full variable domain, rest sourced from reference TRBV18 and TRBJ2-2, is NAGVMQNPRHLVRRRGQEARLRCSPMKGHSHVYWYRQLPEEGLKFMVYLQKENIIDESGMPKERFSAEFPKEGPSILRIQQVVRGDSAAYFCASSPDGTGELFFGEGSRLTVL.

The genes are TRBV18 and TRBJ2-5; 10 bases map to TRBD1. The germline gives CDR1 KGHSH, CDR2 LQKENI. Trimming took 4 bases from V and 5 from J; bases not matched to a gene: 4. This CDR3 region has 14 residues. The CDR3 spells CASSQDRGPETQYF. In nucleotides, the CDR3 is TGTGCCAGCTCACAAGACAGGGGGCCGGAGACCCAGTACTTC.

Of note for this clone: The CDR3 carries no conserved terminal phenylalanine or tryptophan, so it likely arises from a read error. V gene TRBV2 combines with J gene TRBJ1-1; perhaps TRBD1 as D (5 bases). This CDR3 is built from 13 residues. V lost 5 bases, J lost 9 bases, and 16 bases lay in between. CDR1 is SNHLY, CDR2 FYNNEI, per germline. As DNA, the CDR3 is TGTGCCAGCAGTCGTACCGGGACCACAAAAGCTTTCCTT. This gives the protein CASSRTGTTKAFL.

This chain joins TRBV30 and TRBJ2-3; no clear D. Germline V gene data show CDR1 as GTSNPN and CDR2 as SVGIG (reference sequence). The CDR3 spans 13 residues. Deletions cut 4 bases from V and 5 bases from J, with 13 bases between. The CDR3 region is CAWTRTLGDTQYF. The CDR3 coding sequence is TGTGCCTGGACCCGAACGCTAGGAGATACGCAGTATTTT.

The chain's CDR3 is CASSAKNIQYF. The DNA of the CDR3 is TGTGCCAGCTCAGCGAAGAACATTCAGTACTTC. The chain combines TRBV18 with TRBJ2-4; no definite D call. The germline CDR1 and CDR2 sequences are KGHSH and LQKENI. The ends were cut back, 5 bases at V and 7 bases at J, with 6 bases in the middle. The CDR3 is made up of 11 amino acids.

This clone was recorded once. The CDR3 sequence is CASSHRGGAWYF. For the CDR3, the DNA is TGTGCCAGCAGCCACCGGGGGGGGGCATGGTATTTT. The rearrangement links TRBV5-4 to TRBJ2-3; 8 nucleotides line up with TRBD2. Germline V gene data show CDR1 as SGHNT and CDR2 as YYREEE (reference sequence). J lost 14 bases, V lost 4 bases, and 9 bases had no gene match. This CDR3 is 12 amino acids long.

The chain uses TRBV30 and TRBJ1-2; no clear D. CDR1 and CDR2 from the germline V gene are GTSNPN and SVGIG (reference sequence). Trimming stripped 4 bases from V and 7 bases from J, with 22 bases between. This CDR3 has 15 residues. The CDR3 bases are TGTGCCTGGACCGGGATTGGGCTGGGTGCGTCTGGCTACACCTTC. It is translated as CAWTGIGLGASGYTF.

The sample holds a few counts of this clone. The chain links TRBV30 to TRBJ1-2; D ambiguous. Germline loops: CDR1 GTSNPN, CDR2 SVGIG (reference sequence). The CDR3 totals 14 residues. Deletions cut 2 bases from V and 1 base from J, with 11 bases between. This CDR3 reads CAWSPGLLNYGYTF. For the CDR3, the DNA is TGTGCCTGGAGTCCGGGCCTCCTTAACTATGGCTACACCTTC.

Concerning this clone: This same CDR3 is encoded by further DNA sequences in the sample. This chain links TRBV4-3 with TRBJ2-7; the D is unclear. The V and J ends lost 1 base and 2 bases respectively, with 9 bases between them. This CDR3 spans 14 amino acids. Germline-derived CDR1 and CDR2 are LGHNA and YSLEER. Here the CDR3 reads CASSQGWGTYEQYF. DNA of the CDR3: TGCGCCAGCAGCCAAGGGTGGGGAACCTACGAGCAGTACTTC.